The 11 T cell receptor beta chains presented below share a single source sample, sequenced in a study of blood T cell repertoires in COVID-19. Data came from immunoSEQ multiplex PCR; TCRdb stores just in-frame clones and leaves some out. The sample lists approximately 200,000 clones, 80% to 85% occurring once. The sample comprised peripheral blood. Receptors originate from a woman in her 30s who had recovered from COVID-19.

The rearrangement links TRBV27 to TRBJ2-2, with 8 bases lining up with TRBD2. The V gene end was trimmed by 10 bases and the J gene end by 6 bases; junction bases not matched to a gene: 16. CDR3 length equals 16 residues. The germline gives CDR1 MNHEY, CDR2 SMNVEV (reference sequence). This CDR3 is CATRPLAVNDPGELFF. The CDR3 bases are TGTGCCACACGACCACTAGCGGTGAACGATCCCGGGGAGCTGTTTTTT.

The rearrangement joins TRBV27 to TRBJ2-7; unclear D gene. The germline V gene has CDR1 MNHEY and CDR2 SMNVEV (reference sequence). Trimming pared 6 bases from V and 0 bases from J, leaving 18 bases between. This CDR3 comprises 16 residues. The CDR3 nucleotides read TGTGCCAGCAGGAAGCAGGTCGGCCTTAGCTCCTACGAGCAGTACTTC. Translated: CASRKQVGLSSYEQYF.

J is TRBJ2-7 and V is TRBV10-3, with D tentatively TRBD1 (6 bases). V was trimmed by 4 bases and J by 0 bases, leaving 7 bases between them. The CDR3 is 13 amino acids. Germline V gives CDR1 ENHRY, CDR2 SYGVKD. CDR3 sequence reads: CAISGQVSYEQYF. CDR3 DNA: TGTGCCATCAGTGGACAGGTCTCCTACGAGCAGTACTTC.

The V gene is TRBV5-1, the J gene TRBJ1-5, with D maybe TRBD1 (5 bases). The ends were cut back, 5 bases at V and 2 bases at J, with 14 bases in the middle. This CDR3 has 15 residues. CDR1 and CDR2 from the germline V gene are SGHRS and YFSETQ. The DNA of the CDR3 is TGCGCCAGCAGTTGGGACGGGGAGGGCAATCAGCCCCAGCATTTT. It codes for CASSWDGEGNQPQHF. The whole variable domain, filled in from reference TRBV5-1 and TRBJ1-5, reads KAGVTQTPRYLIKTRGQQVTLSCSPISGHRSVSWYQQTPGQGLQFLFEYFSETQRNKGNFPGRFSGRQFSNSRSEMNVSTLELGDSALYLCASSWDGEGNQPQHFGDGTRLSIL.

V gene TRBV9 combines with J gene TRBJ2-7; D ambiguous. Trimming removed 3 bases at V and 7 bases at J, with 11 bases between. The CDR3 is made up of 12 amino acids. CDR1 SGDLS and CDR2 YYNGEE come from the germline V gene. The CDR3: CASSAYPGEQYF. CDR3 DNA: TGTGCCAGCAGCGCCTACCCAGGAGAGCAGTACTTC. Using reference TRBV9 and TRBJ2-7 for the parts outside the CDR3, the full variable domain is DSGVTQTPKHLITATGQRVTLRCSPRSGDLSVYWYQQSLDQGLQFLIQYYNGEERAKGNILERFSAQQFPDLHSELNLSSLELGDSALYFCASSAYPGEQYFGPGTRLTVT.

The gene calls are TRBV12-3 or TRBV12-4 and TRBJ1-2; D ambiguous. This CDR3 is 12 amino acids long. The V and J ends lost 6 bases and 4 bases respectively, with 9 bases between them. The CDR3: CASSGSSYGYTF. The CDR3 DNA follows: TGTGCCAGCAGCGGGAGTTCCTATGGCTACACCTTC.

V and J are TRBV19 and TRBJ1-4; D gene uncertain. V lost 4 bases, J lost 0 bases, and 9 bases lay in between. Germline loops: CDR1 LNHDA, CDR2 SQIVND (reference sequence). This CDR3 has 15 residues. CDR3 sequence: CASSKNLATNEKLFF. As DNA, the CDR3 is TGTGCCAGTAGTAAGAACTTAGCAACTAATGAAAAACTGTTTTTT.

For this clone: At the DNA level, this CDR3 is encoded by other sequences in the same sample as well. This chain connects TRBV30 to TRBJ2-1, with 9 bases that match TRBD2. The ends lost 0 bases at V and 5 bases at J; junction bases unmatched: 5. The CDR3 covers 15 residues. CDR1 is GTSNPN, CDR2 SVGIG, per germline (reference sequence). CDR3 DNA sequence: TGTGCCTGGAGTGTGGGGCTAGCGGGAAACAATGAGCAGTTCTTC. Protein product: CAWSVGLAGNNEQFF. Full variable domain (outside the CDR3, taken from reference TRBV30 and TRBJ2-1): SQTIHQWPATLVQPVGSPLSLECTVEGTSNPNLYWYRQAAGRGLQLLFYSVGIGQISSEVPQNLSASRPQDRQFILSSKKLLLSDSGFYLCAWSVGLAGNNEQFFGPGTRLTVL.

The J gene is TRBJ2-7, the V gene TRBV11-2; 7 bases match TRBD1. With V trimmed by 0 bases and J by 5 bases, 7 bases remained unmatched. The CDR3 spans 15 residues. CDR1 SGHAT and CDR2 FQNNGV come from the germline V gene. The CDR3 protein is CASSLEGQNLNEQYF. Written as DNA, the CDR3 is TGTGCCAGCAGCTTAGAGGGACAGAATTTGAACGAGCAGTACTTC.

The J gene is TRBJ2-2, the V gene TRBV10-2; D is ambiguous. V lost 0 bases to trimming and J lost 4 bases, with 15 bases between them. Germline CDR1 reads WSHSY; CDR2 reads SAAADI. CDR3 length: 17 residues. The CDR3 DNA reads TGCGCCAGCAGTGAGTCGAAAGCCCCGATCTCCACCGGGGAGCTGTTTTTT. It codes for CASSESKAPISTGELFF.

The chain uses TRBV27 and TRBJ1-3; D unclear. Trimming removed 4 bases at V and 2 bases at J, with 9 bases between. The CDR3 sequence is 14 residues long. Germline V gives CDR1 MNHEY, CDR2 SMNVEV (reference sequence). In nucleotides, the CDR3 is TGTGCCAGCAGTTCGCGGTTTGCTGGAAACACCATATATTTT. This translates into CASSSRFAGNTIYF.